Below, 32 T cell receptor beta chains from the same sample are listed, as sequenced in a study of a mutant IDH1 vaccine in newly diagnosed glioma (dated by TCRdb to about 2021). This sample's time point label indicates: week 5, during vaccination. Each vaccine dose, consisting of 300 ug of a 20-mer mutant IDH1 peptide in Montanide, was administered subcutaneously with topical imiquimod. Their specific antigens are unknown. Library preparation used the immunoSEQ multiplex PCR assay. Sourced from immuneACCESS, this table was stored by TCRdb with only in-frame sequences that have V and J called. A share of the clones is absent; for the studies checked, an unresolved V gene accounts for under half, and the remainder has no known explanation. The sample includes 45,000 to 70,000 clones, with approximately 82% observed a single time. Jointly, the top ten make up more than 3% of the sample. The sample consisted of PBMCs, taken from a glioma patient whose treatment included an IDH1 peptide vaccine. These TCRs come from a man aged 25 to 40 with glioma.

This chain connects TRBV5-1 to TRBJ2-3, with 8 nucleotides matching TRBD2. The length of the CDR3 is 15 residues. Germline CDR1 reads SGHRS; CDR2 reads YFSETQ. The trim removed 4 bases at V and 5 bases at J, leaving 9 bases unmatched. The CDR3 region has the DNA TGCGCCAGCAGCCCCAGCGGGGGCCCAGAAGATACGCAGTATTTT. Residues: CASSPSGGPEDTQYF.

The chain carries TRBV7-9 and TRBJ1-1; D perhaps matches TRBD1 (5 bases). This CDR3 has 15 amino acids. The germline V gene encodes CDR1 SEHNR and CDR2 FQNEAQ (reference sequence). The germline V and J ends were trimmed by 2 bases and 1 base, with 11 bases remaining between them. The CDR3 is CASSLRDGGNTEAFF. CDR3 bases: TGTGCCAGCAGCTTAAGGGACGGCGGGAACACTGAAGCTTTCTTT.

The chain employs TRBV10-3 and TRBJ1-4; D is possibly TRBD1 (6 bases). This CDR3 contains 14 residues. The V end was cut by 2 bases, the J end by 6 bases, with 10 bases between. Germline V gene data show CDR1 as ENHRY and CDR2 as SYGVKD. The chain's CDR3 is CAISEANRDEKLFF. CDR3 DNA: TGTGCCATCAGTGAGGCGAACAGGGATGAAAAACTGTTTTTT.

A note on this clone: Other DNA variants within this sample encode the same CDR3. V and J are TRBV18 and TRBJ2-5; D might be TRBD1 (6 bases). The CDR3 sequence is 13 residues long. Trimming took off 6 bases at V and 1 base at J, with 9 bases between the two ends. Germline V gene data show CDR1 as KGHSH and CDR2 as LQKENI. CDR3 amino acids: CASSLDSQETQYF. Here the CDR3 DNA reads TGTGCCAGCTCCCTGGACAGCCAAGAGACCCAGTACTTC.

The DNA for the CDR3 is TGCGCCAGCAGCAGGGACAAGTCCTACGAGCAGTACTTC. This gives the protein CASSRDKSYEQYF. This chain connects TRBV5-1 to TRBJ2-5; TRBD1 might be the D (6 bases). The J call may be wrong; the DNA end is better matched by TRBJ2-7. Per the germline V gene, CDR1 is SGHRS and CDR2 is YFSETQ. This CDR3 is 13 amino acids long.

The chain carries TRBV11-2 and TRBJ1-6, with 9 nucleotides matching TRBD1. The length of the CDR3 is 16 residues. Trimming cost V 1 base and J 10 bases; bases outside gene matches: 8. Germline CDR1 is SGHAT and CDR2 is FQNNGV. CDR3 in DNA: TGTGCCAGCAGCTTAGCGCGGGACAGGGATGGATCACCCCTCCACTTT. This codes for CASSLARDRDGSPLHF.

V is TRBV5-5 and J is TRBJ2-7; a weak D match, TRBD1 (5 bases). Deletions cut 0 bases from V and 2 bases from J, with 12 bases between. CDR1 SGHKS and CDR2 YYEKEE come from the germline V gene (reference sequence). This CDR3 is 15 amino acids long. CDR3 in DNA: TGTGCCAGCAGCTTGGGGGGCTGGGATACCTACGAGCAGTACTTC. It encodes CASSLGGWDTYEQYF.

The chain employs TRBV5-6 and TRBJ1-1; D is ambiguous. Germline CDR1 and CDR2: SGHDT and YYEEEE. Between the trimmed V and J ends, which lost 0 bases and 1 base, there was a span of 7 bases. The CDR3 runs 14 residues. This CDR3 is CASSLDTRNTEAFF. The CDR3 DNA follows: TGTGCCAGCAGCTTGGACACGCGGAACACTGAAGCTTTCTTT. The whole variable domain, remainder taken from reference TRBV5-6 and TRBJ1-1, is DAGVTQSPTHLIKTRGQQVTLRCSPKSGHDTVSWYQQALGQGPQFIFQYYEEEERQRGNFPDRFSGHQFPNYSSELNVNALLLGDSALYLCASSLDTRNTEAFFGQGTRLTVV.

J is TRBJ2-3 and V is TRBV6-4; possible D gene TRBD1, 6 bases. This CDR3 has 14 residues. The V gene lost 8 bases and the J gene lost 1 base, with 13 bases spanning the gap. Germline CDR1 and CDR2: MRHNA and SNTAGT. For the CDR3, the DNA is TGTGCCAGCCGTCAGGGGAAGGGCACAGATACGCAGTATTTT. Its translation is CASRQGKGTDTQYF.

The V and J genes are TRBV9 and TRBJ2-2, with 8 nucleotides matching TRBD1. Trimming at V came to 3 bases and at J to 3 bases, leaving 7 bases not matched to a gene. The CDR3 loop spans 16 amino acids. The germline V gene has CDR1 SGDLS and CDR2 YYNGEE. The CDR3 here is CASSGRQGAHTGELFF. CDR3 nucleotides: TGTGCCAGCAGCGGTCGCCAGGGGGCACACACCGGGGAGCTGTTTTTT.

The V and J genes are TRBV27 and TRBJ2-1; 7 bases align to TRBD2. V lost 6 bases and J lost 0; bases outside the gene matches: 2. This CDR3 is 14 amino acids long. Germline assignment: CDR1 MNHEY and CDR2 SMNVEV (reference sequence). CDR3 DNA sequence: TGTGCCAGCAGGCGGGAGAGCTCCTACAATGAGCAGTTCTTC. Protein product: CASRRESSYNEQFF.

The genes are TRBV5-4 and TRBJ2-3; D possibly corresponds to TRBD2 (5 bases). Trimming shortened V by 3 bases and J by 6 bases, and 11 bases separated the two germline ends. This CDR3 spans 13 amino acids. Germline V gene data show CDR1 as SGHNT and CDR2 as YYREEE (reference sequence). CDR3: CASSSTIPDTQYF. The CDR3 region has the DNA TGTGCCAGCAGCTCGACTATCCCGGATACGCAGTATTTT.

This chain joins TRBV7-8 and TRBJ1-1; a possible D gene is TRBD1 (5 bases). V was trimmed by 2 bases and J by 1 base, leaving 14 bases between them. Germline V gene sequence: CDR1 SGHVS, CDR2 FQNEAQ. This CDR3 is 16 amino acids long. The CDR3 loop reads CASSLLATGRNTEAFF. The CDR3 bases are TGTGCCAGCAGCTTATTGGCTACAGGAAGGAACACTGAAGCTTTCTTT.

This chain joins TRBV6-1 and TRBJ2-1; D tentatively reads TRBD1 or TRBD2 (5 bases each). The V end was cut by 0 bases, the J end by 3 bases, with 18 bases between. Germline V gene data show CDR1 as MNHNS and CDR2 as SASEGT. CDR3 length: 18 amino acids. CDR3: CASSEATTPEGLYNEQFF. The CDR3 DNA follows: TGTGCCAGCAGTGAAGCGACGACACCTGAGGGGCTCTACAATGAGCAGTTCTTC.

The chain has TRBV29-1 and TRBJ2-5; 8 bases align to TRBD2. V was pared by 1 base and J by 4 bases, with 11 bases of the junction left unmatched. Germline V gene data show CDR1 as SQVTM and CDR2 as ANQGSEA. This CDR3 contains 16 residues. The CDR3 region is CSVEVRWRGAGETQYF. Written as DNA, the CDR3 is TGCAGCGTTGAAGTTAGGTGGCGGGGGGCGGGAGAGACCCAGTACTTC.

The chain couples TRBV28 to TRBJ1-3; no firm D call. Germline CDR1 is MDHEN and CDR2 is SYDVKM. With 4 bases removed from V and 0 bases from J, the gap between germline ends came to 10 bases. The CDR3 consists of 15 residues. The CDR3, as DNA: TGTGCCAGCAGTTCCCAAGTGAGCTCTGGAAACACCATATATTTT. The encoded protein is CASSSQVSSGNTIYF.

The chain employs TRBV27 and TRBJ2-1; a possible D gene is TRBD2 (5 bases). There are 16 residues in the CDR3. CDR1 MNHEY and CDR2 SMNVEV come from the germline V gene (reference sequence). V dropped 6 bases and J dropped 5 bases, with 20 bases sitting between them. The CDR3 region has the DNA TGTGCCAGCAGACGGTCCCCCCCCAAGGGAGACAATGAGCAGTTCTTC. Translated: CASRRSPPKGDNEQFF.

V is TRBV9 and J is TRBJ2-7; TRBD2 matches 8 bases. The CDR3 covers 14 residues. Germline V gene sequence: CDR1 SGDLS, CDR2 YYNGEE. V was pared by 0 bases and J by 5 bases, with 4 bases of the junction left unmatched. In DNA, the CDR3 is TGTGCCAGCAGCGTAGGGCGGGGGGACCACGAGCAGTACTTC. Translation: CASSVGRGDHEQYF. The variable domain in full, completed from reference TRBV9 and TRBJ2-7, reads DSGVTQTPKHLITATGQRVTLRCSPRSGDLSVYWYQQSLDQGLQFLIQYYNGEERAKGNILERFSAQQFPDLHSELNLSSLELGDSALYFCASSVGRGDHEQYFGPGTRLTVT.

This chain uses TRBV9 with TRBJ2-3; D not resolved. The V end lost 3 bases, the J end lost 5 bases, and 7 bases lay between the germline ends. The CDR3 has 12 residues. CDR1 is SGDLS, CDR2 YYNGEE, per germline. CDR3 protein: CASSAHEDTQYF. In nucleotides, the CDR3 is TGTGCCAGCAGCGCACACGAAGATACGCAGTATTTT.

This rearrangement joins TRBV6-1 to TRBJ1-6; possible D gene TRBD1, 6 bases. The CDR3 consists of 16 residues. Trimming shortened V by 4 bases and J by 10 bases, and 20 bases separated the two germline ends. Germline values: CDR1 MNHNS, CDR2 SASEGT. The CDR3 loop is CASSGTGWGSGSPLHF. The CDR3 DNA reads TGTGCCAGCAGTGGTACAGGGTGGGGGAGCGGCTCACCCCTCCACTTT.

V and J are TRBV28 and TRBJ2-1; perhaps TRBD2 as D (7 bases). The CDR3 runs 16 residues. The germline V and J ends were trimmed by 2 bases and 1 base, with 12 bases remaining between them. Germline CDR1 MDHEN, CDR2 SYDVKM. The CDR3 sequence is CASSLRGGRSYNEQFF. CDR3 DNA: TGTGCCAGCAGTTTAAGGGGGGGGCGATCCTACAATGAGCAGTTCTTC. The variable domain in full, with the rest retrieved from reference TRBV28 and TRBJ2-1, is DVKVTQSSRYLVKRTGEKVFLECVQDMDHENMFWYRQDPGLGLRLIYFSYDVKMKEKGDIPEGYSVSREKKERFSLILESASTNQTSMYLCASSLRGGRSYNEQFFGPGTRLTVL.

This chain uses TRBV10-2 with TRBJ2-7; D gene ambiguous. Germline CDR1 WSHSY, CDR2 SAAADI. This CDR3 is 14 amino acids long. With 2 bases removed from V and 1 base from J, the gap between germline ends came to 9 bases. This CDR3 is CASSELGSSYEQYF. The CDR3, as DNA: TGCGCCAGCAGTGAGCTGGGTAGTTCCTACGAGCAGTACTTC.

The chain links TRBV5-1 to TRBJ1-2, with 7 bases fitting TRBD1. This CDR3 spans 17 amino acids. CDR1 and CDR2 from the germline V gene are SGHRS and YFSETQ. The ends lost 2 bases at V and 5 bases at J; junction bases unmatched: 15. CDR3 sequence reads: CASSLLSGAGGSYGYTF. As DNA, the CDR3 is TGCGCCAGCAGCTTACTTTCAGGGGCAGGGGGTTCGTATGGCTACACCTTC.

This clone was recorded once. The V gene is TRBV18, the J gene TRBJ2-5, with a tentative D call TRBD2 (6 bases). This CDR3 comprises 17 residues. Germline CDR1 is KGHSH and CDR2 is LQKENI. V was pared by 0 bases and J by 0 bases, with 14 bases between. The CDR3: CASSPPGLAAYQETQYF. The CDR3 DNA is TGTGCCAGCTCACCACCGGGATTAGCGGCCTACCAAGAGACCCAGTACTTC.

V is TRBV18 and J is TRBJ2-3, with 10 nucleotides matching TRBD1. The V and J ends lost 5 bases and 4 bases, in that order; junction bases with no gene match: 6. The CDR3 sequence is 15 residues long. CDR1 KGHSH and CDR2 LQKENI come from the germline V gene. CDR3 nucleotide sequence: TGTGCCAGCTCATACCGGGACAGGGGATCAGATACGCAGTATTTT. Translation gives CASSYRDRGSDTQYF.

This clone has more than one count but fewer than ten. V and J are TRBV5-1 and TRBJ2-7; D might be TRBD1 (5 bases). Per the germline V gene, CDR1 is SGHRS and CDR2 is YFSETQ. V dropped 4 bases and J dropped 5 bases, with 13 bases sitting between them. The CDR3 contains 13 residues. In nucleotides, the CDR3 is TGCGCCAGCAGCCCTCAGGGTGGGCACGAGCAGTACTTC. Encoded protein: CASSPQGGHEQYF.

This clone showed up just once. V is TRBV27 and J is TRBJ2-1; 7 nucleotides align to TRBD2. J gave up 7 bases and V 0 bases, and 6 bases lay outside the gene matches. The length of the CDR3 is 15 residues. Germline CDR1 MNHEY, CDR2 SMNVEV (reference sequence). For the CDR3, the DNA is TGTGCCAGCAGTTTATCTGCCGGGGGGAGGAATGAGCAGTTCTTC. Its protein is CASSLSAGGRNEQFF.

The rearrangement uses TRBV7-9 and TRBJ1-1; D may be TRBD1 (6 bases). In germline, CDR1 is SEHNR, CDR2 FQNEAQ (reference sequence). The V gene lost 2 bases and the J gene lost 5 bases, with 12 bases spanning the gap. The CDR3 sequence is 14 residues long. CDR3 region: CASSLLGAGTEAFF. For the CDR3, the DNA is TGTGCCAGCAGCTTACTGGGGGCGGGTACTGAAGCTTTCTTT. The full variable domain, its missing parts supplied by reference TRBV7-9 and TRBJ1-1, is DTGVSQNPRHKITKRGQNVTFRCDPISEHNRLYWYRQTLGQGPEFLTYFQNEAQLEKSRLLSDRFSAERPKGSFSTLEIQRTEQGDSAMYLCASSLLGAGTEAFFGQGTRLTVV.

The chain uses TRBV5-1 and TRBJ2-1, with a tentative D call TRBD2 (5 bases). Trimming left V 0 bases short and J 0 bases short, with 10 bases between. Germline V CDR1 and CDR2: SGHRS, YFSETQ. There are 16 residues in the CDR3. In nucleotides, the CDR3 is TGCGCCAGCAGCTTGGATACGGGGAACTCCTACAATGAGCAGTTCTTC. Translated: CASSLDTGNSYNEQFF.

This chain connects TRBV2 to TRBJ1-2, with TRBD1 matching over 9 bases. Per the germline V gene, CDR1 is SNHLY and CDR2 is FYNNEI. The CDR3 is 15 residues long. The trim removed 4 bases at V and 7 bases at J, leaving 10 bases unmatched. The CDR3 is CASSARGQGIGGYTF. As DNA, the CDR3 is TGTGCCAGCAGTGCACGGGGACAGGGCATTGGTGGCTACACCTTC.

The V gene is TRBV13, the J gene TRBJ1-2; TRBD1 agrees at 8 bases. From germline, CDR1 is PRHDT and CDR2 FYEKMQ (reference sequence). V shed 5 bases, J shed 8 bases, and the junction held 22 bases outside the gene matches. The CDR3 consists of 18 residues. CDR3 loop: CASSTVLRQGQVLVGYTF. The CDR3 DNA sequence: TGTGCCAGCAGCACAGTCCTCCGGCAGGGACAGGTTCTTGTCGGCTACACCTTC. The whole variable domain, remainder taken from reference TRBV13 and TRBJ1-2, is AAGVIQSPRHLIKEKRETATLKCYPIPRHDTVYWYQQGPGQDPQFLISFYEKMQSDKGSIPDRFSAQQFSDYHSELNMSSLELGDSALYFCASSTVLRQGQVLVGYTFGSGTRLTVV.

J is TRBJ2-5 and V is TRBV18; tentative D call: TRBD1 (6 bases). The germline CDR1 and CDR2 sequences are KGHSH and LQKENI. CDR3 length: 14 residues. V lost 2 bases to trimming and J lost 4 bases, with 11 bases between them. DNA for the CDR3: TGTGCCAGCTCACCAGGACAGAGCCTAGAGACCCAGTACTTC. Translation gives CASSPGQSLETQYF.